Listed below are T cell receptor beta chains from one sample, sequenced in a study of cytomegalovirus exposure and HLA in healthy donors. The protocol was immunoSEQ multiplex PCR, while the TCRdb copy is restricted to in-frame clones and leaves out a portion. The sample contains over 200,000 clones, roughly 90% of which appear only once. Sequencing was done on a sample of PBMCs. The receptors originated from a woman under 30 in good health and CMV-seronegative. CDR3s include the opening cysteine and the closing phenylalanine or tryptophan. The order of the fields is J gene, V gene, D gene, clone size, CDR3 DNA, CDR3 protein. A D gene is named only where the DNA matches it firmly. Clone size is shown for a subset of rows, as once, few, many or a class of expanded clone.

J: TRBJ1-1
V: TRBV23-1
D: NA
size: NA
DNA: TGCGCCAGCAGTCAATTCTCAGGGGTGAACACTGAAGCTTTCTTT
CDR3: CASSQFSGVNTEAFF

J: TRBJ1-2
V: TRBV19
D: NA
size: once
DNA: TGTGCCAGTAGCCCACCTTTGCGAGATGGCTACACCTTC
CDR3: CASSPPLRDGYTF

J: TRBJ1-1
V: TRBV5-4
D: NA
size: NA
DNA: TGTGCCAGCAGCTTACCAGCAGGGTTAGATCTCACTGAAGCTTTCTTT
CDR3: CASSLPAGLDLTEAFF

J: TRBJ2-2
V: TRBV19
D: NA
size: NA
DNA: TGTGCCAGTAGTATAGCTGACAGATACACCGGGGAGCTGTTTTTT
CDR3: CASSIADRYTGELFF

J: TRBJ2-5
V: TRBV5-4
D: NA
size: NA
DNA: TGTGCCAGCAGCGTTTCCTATTCCCAAGAGACCCAGTACTTC
CDR3: CASSVSYSQETQYF

J: TRBJ2-7
V: TRBV27
D: NA
size: NA
DNA: TGTGCCAGCAGTCACCCGCGCCAGGGGATCCACGAGCAGTACTTC
CDR3: CASSHPRQGIHEQYF

J: TRBJ2-5
V: TRBV11-2
D: NA
size: NA
DNA: TGTGCCAGCAGCCCGGCGGCTAGCCAAGAGACCCAGTACTTC
CDR3: CASSPAASQETQYF

J: TRBJ2-2
V: TRBV11-3
D: TRBD1
size: NA
DNA: TGTGCCAGCAGCTTATATACAGGGGCCAGCACCGGGGAGCTGTTTTTT
CDR3: CASSLYTGASTGELFF

J: TRBJ1-3
V: TRBV11-2
D: NA
size: NA
DNA: TGTGCCAGCAGCTTAGATCCACTCCGAAGAGCTGGAAACACCATATATTTT
CDR3: CASSLDPLRRAGNTIYF

J: TRBJ1-5
V: TRBV19
D: TRBD1
size: NA
DNA: TGTGCCAGTAGTATTAAAATTTCGAGGACAGGGGGTCACCATCAGCCCCAGCATTTT
CDR3: CASSIKISRTGGHHQPQHF

J: TRBJ2-5
V: TRBV13
D: NA
size: NA
DNA: TGTGCCAGCAGCGCCAGACAGGCCCTTCAAGAGACCCAGTACTTC
CDR3: CASSARQALQETQYF

J: TRBJ1-5
V: TRBV5-1
D: NA
size: once
DNA: TGCGCCAGCAGCTTGGTGTCAGGGGATCAGCCCCAGCATTTT
CDR3: CASSLVSGDQPQHF

J: TRBJ2-7
V: TRBV4-1
D: NA
size: NA
DNA: TGCGCCAGCAGCCAAGATTCTGGGGGGTCCTACGAGCAGTACTTC
CDR3: CASSQDSGGSYEQYF

J: TRBJ1-5
V: TRBV15
D: NA
size: NA
DNA: TGTGCCACCAGCAGACGACAGGTGTATAGCAATCAGCCCCAGCATTTT
CDR3: CATSRRQVYSNQPQHF

J: TRBJ1-3
V: TRBV4-1
D: TRBD1
size: NA
DNA: TGCGCCAGCAGCCAAGGTCGAGGGGGCAGCCTCTCTGGAAACACCATATATTTT
CDR3: CASSQGRGGSLSGNTIYF

J: TRBJ2-7
V: TRBV18
D: TRBD1
size: NA
DNA: TGTGCCAGCTCACCCGGGACAGGGGTTCTCGAGCAGTACTTC
CDR3: CASSPGTGVLEQYF

J: TRBJ1-1
V: TRBV25-1
D: NA
size: NA
DNA: TGTGCCAGCCAGACGGGGAACACTGAAGCTTTCTTT
CDR3: CASQTGNTEAFF

J: TRBJ1-1
V: TRBV29-1
D: NA
size: NA
DNA: TGCAGCGCTATGAACACTGAAGCTTTCTTT
CDR3: CSAMNTEAFF

J: TRBJ1-6
V: TRBV5-1
D: NA
size: NA
DNA: TGCGCCAGCAGCTTGGAATGGCCAGGCCGAAATTCACCCCTCCACTTT
CDR3: CASSLEWPGRNSPLHF

J: TRBJ2-3
V: TRBV29-1
D: NA
size: NA
DNA: TGCAGCGACGAGGGGGGGCCAGGCACAGATACGCAGTATTTT
CDR3: CSDEGGPGTDTQYF

J: TRBJ2-7
V: TRBV6-1
D: TRBD1
size: NA
DNA: TGTGCCAGCAGTGAAGTGGGACAGGGGGCCCCGGAATTCCACGAGCAGTACTTC
CDR3: CASSEVGQGAPEFHEQYF

J: TRBJ2-7
V: TRBV28
D: NA
size: NA
DNA: TGTGCCACCGTCTTTAGCGGTAGCTCCTACGAGCAGTACTTC
CDR3: CATVFSGSSYEQYF

J: TRBJ2-7
V: TRBV2
D: NA
size: NA
DNA: TGTGCCAGCAGTAAAGAGGTTAGGGCAGGGGAAGGGGAGTACTTC
CDR3: CASSKEVRAGEGEYF

J: TRBJ1-1
V: TRBV18
D: NA
size: NA
DNA: TGTGCCAGCTCACCAATCCCGACAGGATTGAACACTGAAGCTTTCTTT
CDR3: CASSPIPTGLNTEAFF

J: TRBJ2-3
V: TRBV5-6
D: NA
size: NA
DNA: TGTGCCAGCAGCTTGTTATTGTCATTAAATCCCACAGATACGCGGTATTTT
CDR3: CASSLLLSLNPTDTRYF

J: TRBJ2-7
V: TRBV10-2
D: NA
size: NA
DNA: TGCGCCACCGGGACACTACCCTACGAGCAGTACTTC
CDR3: CATGTLPYEQYF

J: TRBJ1-1
V: TRBV6-1
D: NA
size: NA
DNA: TGTGCCAGCAGTGAATGGCAGGGTATGAACACTGAAGCTTTCTTT
CDR3: CASSEWQGMNTEAFF

J: TRBJ1-1
V: TRBV6-5
D: NA
size: few
DNA: TGTGCCAGCAGTTACGGGGTGGGGCCAGGGGAGGCTTTCTTT
CDR3: CASSYGVGPGEAFF

J: TRBJ2-1
V: TRBV4-3
D: TRBD2
size: many
DNA: TGCGCCAGCAGCCAAGAAGGGTCTGCGGGGGGGTCCAATGAGCAGTTCTTC
CDR3: CASSQEGSAGGSNEQFF

J: TRBJ2-3
V: TRBV5-4
D: TRBD2
size: NA
DNA: TGTGCCAGCAGCTTGGGTGGTAGCGGGAGTGCAGATACGCAGTATTTT
CDR3: CASSLGGSGSADTQYF

J: TRBJ2-7
V: TRBV7-8
D: NA
size: NA
DNA: TGTGCCAGCAGCTTAGGGGCGGGGAATCGTCTCGAGCAGTACTTC
CDR3: CASSLGAGNRLEQYF

J: TRBJ1-1
V: TRBV29-1
D: TRBD1
size: NA
DNA: TGCAGCGTTGCGAGGGGGCCTAGGACTGAAGCTTTCTTT
CDR3: CSVARGPRTEAFF

J: TRBJ2-3
V: TRBV6-1
D: TRBD1
size: once
DNA: TGTGCCAGCGGTAGACAGGGGTACACAGATACGCAGTATTTT
CDR3: CASGRQGYTDTQYF

J: TRBJ1-2
V: TRBV27
D: NA
size: few
DNA: TGTGCCAGCAGTCCTACGACAAGAAGCTATGGCTACACCTTC
CDR3: CASSPTTRSYGYTF

J: TRBJ2-7
V: TRBV6-5
D: NA
size: NA
DNA: TGTGCCAGCAGTGAAACCGTAGCCTACGAGCAGTACTTC
CDR3: CASSETVAYEQYF

J: TRBJ2-7
V: TRBV2
D: NA
size: NA
DNA: TGTGCCGGGGCAGGTGGGCCCACCTACGAGCAGTACTTC
CDR3: CAGAGGPTYEQYF

J: TRBJ2-2
V: TRBV4-2
D: TRBD1
size: NA
DNA: TGTGCCAGCAGCCAAAAGGACAGGGCGAACACCGGGGAGCTGTTTTTT
CDR3: CASSQKDRANTGELFF

J: TRBJ1-1
V: TRBV7-3
D: TRBD1
size: NA
DNA: TGTGCCAGCAGCACAGGGGGTTTGAACACTGAAGCTTTCTTT
CDR3: CASSTGGLNTEAFF

J: TRBJ2-7
V: TRBV7-9
D: TRBD2
size: once
DNA: TGTGCCAGCAGCTTAGAACGGGTAGCGGGGGAGACTTACGAGCAGTACTTC
CDR3: CASSLERVAGETYEQYF

J: TRBJ2-1
V: TRBV6-1
D: NA
size: once
DNA: TGTGCCAGCAGTGAAGTGCGGACAGTCGATGAGCAGTTCTTC
CDR3: CASSEVRTVDEQFF

J: TRBJ2-5
V: TRBV27
D: TRBD2
size: NA
DNA: TGTGCCAGCAGCTTTAGCGGGACCCTTTACGGGCAGTACTTC
CDR3: CASSFSGTLYGQYF

J: TRBJ1-1
V: TRBV20-1
D: NA
size: NA
DNA: TGCAGTGCTAGAGAGGACAGCCGGGCTTTCTTT
CDR3: CSAREDSRAFF

J: TRBJ1-1
V: TRBV5-1
D: NA
size: NA
DNA: TGCGCCAGCAGCTTGTGGTCAGGGGAGACTGAAGCTTTCTTT
CDR3: CASSLWSGETEAFF

J: TRBJ1-5
V: TRBV19
D: NA
size: NA
DNA: TGTGCCAGTAGTTTCGAGGTTATTAGCAATCAGCCCCAGCATTTT
CDR3: CASSFEVISNQPQHF

J: TRBJ2-5
V: TRBV5-1
D: NA
size: NA
DNA: TGCGCCAGCAGCTTGACGTCTATCCAAGAGACCCAGTACTTC
CDR3: CASSLTSIQETQYF

J: TRBJ2-1
V: TRBV2
D: NA
size: NA
DNA: TGTGCCAGCAGTGATCAGGATGAGCAGTTCTTC
CDR3: CASSDQDEQFF

J: TRBJ1-2
V: TRBV5-6
D: NA
size: NA
DNA: TGTGCCAGCAGCTTGGGGCCCGGGGTGGCCTATGGCTACACCTTC
CDR3: CASSLGPGVAYGYTF

J: TRBJ1-2
V: TRBV6-6
D: NA
size: few
DNA: TGTGCCAGCAGTTACTCCACAGGGACGGTTGGCTACACCTTC
CDR3: CASSYSTGTVGYTF

J: TRBJ1-4
V: TRBV4-3
D: NA
size: NA
DNA: TGCGCCAGCAGCCAATTAGCAGTTAGGACAACTAATGAAAAACTGTTTTTT
CDR3: CASSQLAVRTTNEKLFF

J: TRBJ1-2
V: TRBV5-1
D: TRBD1
size: NA
DNA: TGCGCCAGCAGCTTAGCCTCCGGGACAGGGGGCACACAACCTTATGGCTACACCTTC
CDR3: CASSLASGTGGTQPYGYTF

J: TRBJ2-7
V: TRBV10-3
D: TRBD2
size: once
DNA: TGTGCCATCAGTGAGAGGCTAGCGGGAGTCTTAGGCGAGCAGTACTTC
CDR3: CAISERLAGVLGEQYF